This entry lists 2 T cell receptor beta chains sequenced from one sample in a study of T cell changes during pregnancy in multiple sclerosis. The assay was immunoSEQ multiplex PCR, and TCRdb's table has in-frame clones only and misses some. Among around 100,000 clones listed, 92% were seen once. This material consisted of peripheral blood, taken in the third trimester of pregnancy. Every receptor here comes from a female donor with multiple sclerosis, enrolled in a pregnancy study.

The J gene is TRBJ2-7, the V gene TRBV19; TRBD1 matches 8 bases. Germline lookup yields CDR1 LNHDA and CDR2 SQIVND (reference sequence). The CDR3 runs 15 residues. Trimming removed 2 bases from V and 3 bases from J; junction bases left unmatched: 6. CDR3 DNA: TGTGCCAGTAGTATAAAGGGACAGGCTTTCTACGAGCAGTACTTC. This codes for CASSIKGQAFYEQYF.

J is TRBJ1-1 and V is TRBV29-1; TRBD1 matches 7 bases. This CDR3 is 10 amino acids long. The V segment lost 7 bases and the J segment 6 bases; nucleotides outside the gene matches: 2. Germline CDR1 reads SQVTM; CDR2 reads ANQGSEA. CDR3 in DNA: TGCAGCGCACAGGGGCCTGAAGCTTTCTTT. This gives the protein CSAQGPEAFF.